Listed here are 17 T cell receptor beta chains from one sample, sequenced in a study of vaccination effects on CD4 cells after COVID-19. CD4+ T cells specific for antigen were expanded with viral peptide pools by the ViraFEST assay before sequencing. Isolation of CD4+ T cells took place after 10 days of culture. Two doses of either BNT162b2 or mRNA-1273 were given to each participant. Assay used: immunoSEQ multiplex PCR; TCRdb lists only in-frame clones, some missing. The table lists 25,000 to 30,000 clones, approximately 79% of them singletons. These receptors lack a known antigen. This sample comprised CD4+ T cells from PBMCs cultured with SARS-CoV-2 spike peptides, obtained after COVID-19 vaccination. These receptors all come from a human donor who received a COVID-19 vaccine. Some clones in this sample may be carry-over from other donors' samples.

In DNA, the CDR3 is TGCGCCAGCAGCTCATCACAGGGGAGCACCGGGGAGCTGTTTTTT. Translating gives CASSSSQGSTGELFF. This sequence joins TRBV5-1 and TRBJ2-2, with 7 bases identical to TRBD1. Losses at the gene ends were 3 bases for V and 4 bases for J; bases not matched to a gene: 6. CDR3 length: 15 amino acids. Looked up from germline, CDR1 is SGHRS and CDR2 is YFSETQ.

The CDR3 loop reads CASSLRDLTTGDTQYF. CDR3 nucleotides: TGTGCCAGCAGTCTGCGGGACTTAACTACGGGGGATACGCAGTATTTT. The chain has TRBV6-6 and TRBJ2-3, with TRBD2 as a possible D gene (6 bases). CDR3 length: 16 residues. Trimming took off 5 bases at V and 6 bases at J, with 21 bases between the two ends. Germline CDR1 and CDR2: MNHNY and SVGAGI (reference sequence).

The chain links TRBV23-1 to TRBJ1-1, with 9 positions matching TRBD1. TRBV23-1 belongs to the ORF category, with a function that is uncertain. J gave up 5 bases and V 9 bases, and 25 bases lay outside the gene matches. The CDR3 spans 19 residues. CDR3 sequence (DNA): TGCGCCAGATCTTGTTTGGTAGGACAGGGGTGGGGAGTTAGGACTGAAGCTTTCTTT. Translating it yields CARSCLVGQGWGVRTEAFF.

The V and J genes are TRBV27 and TRBJ1-2, with 7 bases that match TRBD1. V lost 4 bases to trimming and J lost 4 bases; unmatched junction nucleotides: 9. Germline V gene data show CDR1 as MNHEY and CDR2 as SMNVEV (reference sequence). CDR3 length equals 15 residues. The CDR3 region has the DNA TGTGCCAGCAGTTCAGGACAGGTTGGGGCCTATGGCTACACCTTC. This sequence encodes CASSSGQVGAYGYTF.

This chain joins TRBV6-2 or TRBV6-3 and TRBJ1-1, with no clear D. CDR1 and CDR2 from the germline V gene are MNHEY and SVGEGT. Trimming took 5 bases from V and 2 from J, leaving 9 bases between them. There are 13 residues in the CDR3. In DNA, the CDR3 is TGTGCCAGCAGTCGAGACGGAAACACTGAAGCTTTCTTT. Translated, it gives CASSRDGNTEAFF.

The rearrangement joins TRBV5-1 to TRBJ2-2; TRBD1 is a possible D gene (5 bases). Germline V CDR1 and CDR2: SGHRS, YFSETQ. V lost 1 base, J lost 0 bases, and 10 bases lay in between. The CDR3 is made up of 16 amino acids. The chain's CDR3 is CASSLSQGANTGELFF. CDR3 in DNA: TGCGCCAGCAGCTTGAGTCAGGGCGCGAACACCGGGGAGCTGTTTTTT.

V gene TRBV29-1 combines with J gene TRBJ2-5; D might be TRBD2 (6 bases). The length of the CDR3 is 13 residues. Trimming left V 7 bases short and J 1 base short, with 13 bases between. CDR1 is SQVTM and CDR2 is ANQGSEA in the germline V gene. Here the CDR3 DNA reads TGCAGCGCTGTCCGGGACTCCCAAGAGACCCAGTACTTC. It codes for CSAVRDSQETQYF.

This chain joins TRBV25-1 and TRBJ1-1; unclear D gene. The germline V gene has CDR1 MGHDK and CDR2 SYGVNS. The CDR3 consists of 12 residues. The V and J ends lost 0 bases and 9 bases respectively, with 8 bases between them. CDR3 amino acids: CASSEYRQKAFF. The CDR3 DNA reads as TGTGCCAGCAGTGAATACAGGCAAAAAGCTTTCTTT. The variable domain in full, with the rest retrieved from reference TRBV25-1 and TRBJ1-1, is EADIYQTPRYLVIGTGKKITLECSQTMGHDKMYWYQQDPGMELHLIHYSYGVNSTEKGDLSSESTVSRIRTEHFPLTLESARPSHTSQYLCASSEYRQKAFFGQGTRLTVV.

The J gene is TRBJ2-3, the V gene TRBV30; TRBD1 agrees at 7 bases. The germline V gene encodes CDR1 GTSNPN and CDR2 SVGIG (reference sequence). Trimming cost V 8 bases and J 3 bases; bases outside gene matches: 11. The CDR3 has 14 residues. Written as DNA, the CDR3 is TGTGCCGTCCAACAGGGGTTGATGACAGATACGCAGTATTTT. The encoded protein is CAVQQGLMTDTQYF. Using reference TRBV30 and TRBJ2-3 for the parts outside the CDR3, the full variable domain is SQTIHQWPATLVQPVGSPLSLECTVEGTSNPNLYWYRQAAGRGLQLLFYSVGIGQISSEVPQNLSASRPQDRQFILSSKKLLLSDSGFYLCAVQQGLMTDTQYFGPGTRLTVL.

The chain employs TRBV9 and TRBJ2-1; perhaps TRBD2 as D (5 bases). Germline CDR1 is SGDLS and CDR2 is YYNGEE. Trimming took 4 bases from V and 6 from J, leaving 20 bases between them. The CDR3 runs to 16 residues. The CDR3 coding sequence is TGTGCCAGCAGCCCCTCGGTGGCGGGTCCCCGCAATGAGCAGTTCTTC. This gives the protein CASSPSVAGPRNEQFF. Filled out from reference TRBV9 and TRBJ2-1, the complete variable domain reads DSGVTQTPKHLITATGQRVTLRCSPRSGDLSVYWYQQSLDQGLQFLIQYYNGEERAKGNILERFSAQQFPDLHSELNLSSLELGDSALYFCASSPSVAGPRNEQFFGPGTRLTVL.

This chain joins TRBV6-2 or TRBV6-3 and TRBJ1-5, with D perhaps matching TRBD1 (5 bases). Trimming removed 5 bases from V and 2 bases from J, with 16 bases in between. CDR1 and CDR2 (germline): MNHEY, SVGEGT. The CDR3 has 16 amino acids. The CDR3 here is CASSRPQGTGNQPQHF. The CDR3 DNA reads as TGTGCCAGCAGTCGACCTCAGGGTACCGGCAATCAGCCCCAGCATTTT.

This chain links TRBV3-1 (or the pseudogene TRBV3-2) with TRBJ2-4, with D hard to call. The CDR3 is 12 amino acids. Germline V gives CDR1 LGHDT, CDR2 YNNKEL (reference sequence). Trimming shortened V by 2 bases and J by 11 bases, and 10 bases separated the two germline ends. The CDR3 DNA sequence: TGTGCCAGCAGCCAAATGCAGGCTCTTCAGTACTTC. Translating it yields CASSQMQALQYF.

CDR3 sequence reads: CASSVAGTGYNEQFF. The CDR3 DNA reads TGCGCCAGCAGCGTGGCCGGGACAGGGTACAATGAGCAGTTCTTC. V gene TRBV5-1 combines with J gene TRBJ2-1; 9 nucleotides align to TRBD1. V was pared by 4 bases and J by 4 bases, with 6 bases of the junction left unmatched. Germline CDR1 SGHRS, CDR2 YFSETQ. There are 15 residues in the CDR3. Full variable domain (rest looked up from reference TRBV5-1 and TRBJ2-1): KAGVTQTPRYLIKTRGQQVTLSCSPISGHRSVSWYQQTPGQGLQFLFEYFSETQRNKGNFPGRFSGRQFSNSRSEMNVSTLELGDSALYLCASSVAGTGYNEQFFGPGTRLTVL.

This clone was seen more than once but under ten times. The CDR3 nucleotides read TGTGCCAGCAGCTTGACAGGTGACTATGGCTACACCTTC. Translation gives CASSLTGDYGYTF. V usage is TRBV5-6 and J usage is TRBJ1-2, with D possibly matching TRBD1 (5 bases). Germline loops: CDR1 SGHDT, CDR2 YYEEEE. V lost 1 base and J lost 3, with 7 bases in between. The length of the CDR3 is 13 residues. The full variable domain, in which reference TRBV5-6 and TRBJ1-2 provide the parts outside the CDR3, is DAGVTQSPTHLIKTRGQQVTLRCSPKSGHDTVSWYQQALGQGPQFIFQYYEEEERQRGNFPDRFSGHQFPNYSSELNVNALLLGDSALYLCASSLTGDYGYTFGSGTRLTVV.

This chain uses TRBV19 with TRBJ1-1; D is perhaps TRBD1 (5 bases). The CDR3 extends over 15 amino acids. V was pared by 2 bases and J by 3 bases, with 13 bases between. CDR1 is LNHDA, CDR2 SQIVND, per germline (reference sequence). This CDR3 is CASSINWGTDTEAFF. The CDR3 DNA follows: TGTGCCAGTAGTATAAATTGGGGGACGGACACTGAAGCTTTCTTT.

The sample holds one count of this clone. The CDR3 reads CASSKIGTQLSNQPQHF. DNA of the CDR3: TGTGCCAGCAGCAAAATTGGGACACAATTAAGCAATCAGCCCCAGCATTTT. This rearrangement joins TRBV21-1 to TRBJ1-5; no DNA check was done on the table's D call, TRBD1. TRBV21-1 is flagged as a pseudogene. The CDR3 is 17 amino acids.

Only a few counts were recorded for this clone. The J gene is TRBJ2-5, the V gene TRBV7-2; tentatively, D is TRBD1 or TRBD2 (5 bases each). Germline V gives CDR1 SGHTA, CDR2 FQGNSA. With 7 bases removed from V and 5 bases from J, the gap between germline ends came to 14 bases. This CDR3 spans 13 amino acids. This CDR3 reads CASTEGPEETQYF. The CDR3 DNA reads TGTGCCAGCACCGAGGGACCGGAGGAGACCCAGTACTTC.